One and the same sample provided the 17 T cell receptor beta chains below, sequenced in a study of T-cell reconstitution after alpha-beta-depleted transplantation in children. This sample's TCRbeta library carried unique molecular identifier barcodes. One entry per CDR3 protein, called by TCRdb with MiXCR from the PCR reads. The table shows just under 350,000 distinct CDR3 sequences, with 15% to 20% occurring only once. The sample here was PBMCs, mostly from graft donor cells, taken 360 days after TCRalphabeta/CD19-depleted stem cell transplant. The receptors shown here come from a male patient aged 2-9 years who had a stem cell transplant for acute lymphoblastic leukemia, so the T cells may come from the graft donor.

The V gene is TRBV29-1, the J gene TRBJ2-3; 8 bases line up with TRBD2. V gave up 1 base and J gave up 5 bases; unmatched junction bases: 2. Germline V gene lookup returns CDR1 SQVTM and CDR2 ANQGSEA. CDR3 length equals 13 residues. This CDR3 reads CSVEGLAGDTQYF. CDR3 sequence (DNA): TGCAGCGTTGAAGGGCTAGCGGGAGATACGCAGTATTTT.

The table lists this clonotype with a few counts. The chain uses TRBV5-1 and TRBJ2-7, with a weak D call TRBD2 (6 bases). Germline CDR1 and CDR2: SGHRS and YFSETQ. The V gene lost 2 bases and the J gene lost 2 bases, with 14 bases spanning the gap. This CDR3 contains 15 residues. In DNA, the CDR3 is TGCGCCAGCAGCTTAAATGCGGGGCCTACCTACGAGCAGTACTTC. Translated, it gives CASSLNAGPTYEQYF.

This clonotype occurred a few times. The rearrangement links TRBV10-3 to TRBJ2-2, with D uncertain. The V end was cut by 8 bases, the J end by 4 bases, with 11 bases between. Germline values: CDR1 ENHRY, CDR2 SYGVKD. The length of the CDR3 is 13 residues. This CDR3 is CAIQTWSTGELFF. Here the CDR3 DNA reads TGTGCCATCCAGACGTGGAGCACCGGGGAGCTGTTTTTT.

In this sample, this clonotype turned up a few times. The chain combines TRBV12-3 or TRBV12-4 with TRBJ1-5; maybe TRBD1 (5 bases). V shed 7 bases and J shed 7 bases, with 20 bases lying between them. The length of the CDR3 is 15 residues. CDR3 region: CASTQEGTLGQPQHF. For the CDR3, the DNA is TGTGCCAGCACTCAGGAAGGGACTCTGGGACAGCCCCAGCATTTT.

This clonotype was seen a few times. The chain carries TRBV4-1 and TRBJ2-1, with 9 nucleotides matching TRBD1. Germline trimming cut 3 bases from V and 16 bases from J; bases unmatched to any gene: 16. This CDR3 has 15 amino acids. CDR1 and CDR2 (germline): MGHRA, YSYEKL. This CDR3 is CASSQIPGIGTGNFF. The CDR3 nucleotides are TGCGCCAGCAGCCAGATCCCAGGAATAGGGACAGGGAACTTCTTC.

The chain carries TRBV29-1 and TRBJ2-5; D unclear. Germline CDR1 reads SQVTM; CDR2 reads ANQGSEA. There are 13 residues in the CDR3. V dropped 5 bases and J dropped 0 bases, with 10 bases sitting between them. The CDR3 spells CSVKPGNQETQYF. CDR3 in DNA: TGCAGCGTTAAACCGGGTAACCAAGAGACCCAGTACTTC. The full variable domain, its missing parts supplied by reference TRBV29-1 and TRBJ2-5, is SAVISQKPSRDICQRGTSLTIQCQVDSQVTMMFWYRQQPGQSLTLIATANQGSEATYESGFVIDKFPISRPNLTFSTLTVSNMSPEDSSIYLCSVKPGNQETQYFGPGTRLLVL.

About this clonotype itself: This may be a read error, as it is one base from a much larger clone. The chain carries TRBV12-3 or TRBV12-4 and TRBJ2-3, with 16 bases matching TRBD2. This CDR3 has 17 residues. The CDR3 DNA is TGTGCCATCAGTTTAGGGACTAGCGGGAGGGTCCCAGATACGCAGTATTTT. As protein: CAISLGTSGRVPDTQYF.

The chain combines TRBV4-3 with TRBJ1-3, with 10 bases matching TRBD1. The CDR3 runs 15 residues. V gave up 5 bases and J gave up 2 bases; unmatched junction bases: 3. Looked up from germline, CDR1 is LGHNA and CDR2 is YSLEER. CDR3 sequence reads: CASSDGTGAGNTIYF. In nucleotides, the CDR3 is TGCGCCAGCAGCGACGGGACAGGGGCTGGAAACACCATATATTTT.

The chain has TRBV11-2 and TRBJ1-1; D unresolved. Trimming left V 0 bases short and J 4 bases short, with 9 bases between. The CDR3 has 14 residues. The germline V gene encodes CDR1 SGHAT and CDR2 FQNNGV. CDR3 DNA sequence: TGTGCCAGCAGCTTAGATTACGTTGGCACTGAAGCTTTCTTT. This gives the protein CASSLDYVGTEAFF.

The sample holds many counts of this clonotype. CDR3 DNA sequence: TGTGCCAGCAGCTCCGGGACAGCCCCCGCAGTTTACGAGCAGTACTTC. Amino acid sequence: CASSSGTAPAVYEQYF. This chain joins TRBV5-7 and TRBJ2-7; 7 bases fit TRBD1. TRBV5-7 is sorted into the ORF group, with uncertain function. J gave up 4 bases and V 3 bases, and 13 bases lay outside the gene matches. The CDR3 extends over 16 amino acids.

This clonotype was seen more than once but under ten times. The genes are TRBV28 and TRBJ1-5; 12 nucleotides align to TRBD1. Germline V CDR1 and CDR2: MDHEN, SYDVKM. The J segment lost 11 bases and the V segment lost 1 base, leaving 9 bases of the junction unmatched. The CDR3 spans 16 residues. Written as DNA, the CDR3 is TGTGCCAGCAGTTTATCCGGGACAGGGGGCCTTAGGGCCCAGCATTTT. Its translation: CASSLSGTGGLRAQHF.

This clonotype was counted between two and nine times. In DNA, the CDR3 is TGTGCCAGCAGCAACGACCTGGGGGGTAACACTGAAGCTTTCTTT. Amino acids: CASSNDLGGNTEAFF. The genes are TRBV21-1 and TRBJ1-1; TRBD1 reflects the table's D call only, with no check against the DNA. TRBV21-1 is noted as a pseudogene. CDR3 size: 15 residues.

This clonotype was seen repeatedly, ten times or more. The rearrangement uses TRBV28 and TRBJ2-3; 8 nucleotides match TRBD1. Germline V gene lookup returns CDR1 MDHEN and CDR2 SYDVKM. Trimming cost V 6 bases and J 5 bases; bases outside gene matches: 10. This CDR3 comprises 15 residues. The CDR3: CASRPVFDRGDTQYF. CDR3 in DNA: TGTGCCAGCAGGCCAGTGTTCGACAGGGGAGATACGCAGTATTTT. Complete variable domain (other parts from reference TRBV28 and TRBJ2-3): DVKVTQSSRYLVKRTGEKVFLECVQDMDHENMFWYRQDPGLGLRLIYFSYDVKMKEKGDIPEGYSVSREKKERFSLILESASTNQTSMYLCASRPVFDRGDTQYFGPGTRLTVL.

Many counts were recorded for this clonotype. The rearrangement joins TRBV4-3 to TRBJ1-5, with TRBD1 matching 9 bases. Germline V lookup: CDR1 LGHNA, CDR2 YSLEER. V gave up 1 base and J gave up 1 base; unmatched junction bases: 14. The CDR3 length is 20 residues. The CDR3 DNA follows: TGCGCCAGCAGCCAAGTACCCTACTCCCGGGACAGGGAAAGCAATCAGCCCCAGCATTTT. It is translated as CASSQVPYSRDRESNQPQHF.

The table lists this clonotype with a few counts. V gene TRBV29-1 combines with J gene TRBJ2-2, with 12 bases that match TRBD2. The CDR3 length is 15 residues. V gave up 6 bases and J gave up 6 bases; unmatched junction bases: 8. The V gene's germline CDR1 is SQVTM and CDR2 ANQGSEA. The CDR3, as DNA: TGCAGCGTGGATACCGGGACTAGCGGGCCCGGGGAGCTGTTTTTT. Its protein product is CSVDTGTSGPGELFF.

This clonotype was seen repeatedly, ten times or more. V is TRBV20-1 and J is TRBJ1-2; D is unresolved. In germline, CDR1 is DFQATT, CDR2 SNEGSKA (reference sequence). The CDR3 is made up of 12 amino acids. The ends were cut back, 1 base at V and 8 bases at J, with 11 bases in the middle. CDR3 sequence (DNA): TGCAGTGCTAGAGTGGGCCGGGAGGGCTACACCTTC. This gives the protein CSARVGREGYTF.

The chain links TRBV28 to TRBJ2-5; a possible D gene is TRBD2 (5 bases). The CDR3 has 15 amino acids. V lost 10 bases, J lost 6 bases, and 24 bases lay in between. Germline V gene sequence: CDR1 MDHEN, CDR2 SYDVKM. The CDR3 DNA sequence: TGTGCCACCGAGAGACCCAGGTGGACGGGGAAGACCCAGTACTTC. Translated: CATERPRWTGKTQYF.